This T cell receptor (beta chain) was identified during a study of control samples from healthy donors and cancer patients. In germline, CDR1 is MNHEY, CDR2 SVGAGI. The V and J ends lost 0 bases and 2 bases respectively, with 8 bases between them. CDR3 length: 14 amino acids. Assay used: immunoSEQ multiplex PCR; TCRdb lists only in-frame clones, some missing. The table lists fewer than 200,000 clones, with roughly 2% in the top ten. The chain links TRBV6-5 to TRBJ2-7, with a weak D call TRBD1 (6 bases). The clonotype comes from a woman in her twenties or thirties in good health. The sample comprised blood. The CDR3, as DNA: TGTGCCAGCAGTTACTCGAACAGGGCCTACGAGCAGTACTTC. Its translation is CASSYSNRAYEQYF.